This TCR beta chain was identified during a study of T cell clones after liver transplantation. As for the study in general: Third-party-reactive TCRbeta sequences from pre-transplant mixed lymphocyte reactions served as antigen-independent comparators.

This clone is a singleton in its sample. The CDR3 is 18 residues long. Germline V gene sequence: CDR1 LGHNA, CDR2 YNFKEQ. The V and J ends lost 0 bases and 3 bases, in that order; junction bases with no gene match: 10. The repertoire was sequenced with immunoSEQ multiplex PCR; TCRdb's copy has only in-frame clones and lacks some. The sample lists tens of thousands of clones; roughly 85% were seen once. Here the sequenced sample was CD4+ T cells from blood, taken at the 22-month timepoint. The TCR was taken from a human patient who received a liver transplant. Some of the T cells may derive from the graft donor. This chain links TRBV4-2 with TRBJ2-3; 9 bases are shared with TRBD2. In DNA, the CDR3 is TGTGCCAGCAGCCAAGAAGGGGCCCTAGCGGGGAGTACAGATACGCAGTATTTT. It codes for CASSQEGALAGSTDTQYF.